This paragraph reports one T cell receptor beta chain. V trimming: 10 bases; J trimming: 10 bases; junction bases outside the gene matches: 15. CDR3 length: 14 residues. The germline V gene encodes CDR1 LNHDA and CDR2 SQIVND (reference sequence). The sample is drawn from a study of blood T cell repertoires in COVID-19. Clones were sequenced by immunoSEQ multiplex PCR, and TCRdb holds only the in-frame ones, with some missing. The table lists under 450,000 clones, 70% to 85% of them singletons, with more than 0.95% in the top ten. This clonotype originated in a human donor with acute or convalescent COVID-19. The donor label of this sample is uncertain. What was sequenced was peripheral blood. This chain links TRBV19 with TRBJ1-4; 7 bases map to TRBD1. The CDR3 loop is CATRPDRASGKLFF. The CDR3 nucleotides read TGTGCCACCAGACCCGACAGGGCCTCGGGAAAACTGTTTTTT.